The source of this T cell receptor (beta chain) is a study of blood T cell repertoires in COVID-19. As for the study in general: Researchers got acute and convalescent COVID-19 samples from the United States, Italy and Spain.

Using immunoSEQ multiplex PCR, the repertoire was profiled, and TCRdb retains in-frame clones only, with some absent. The data contain fewer than 400,000 clones, over 80% of them singletons. The TCR sequence derives from a woman aged 18-29 years who had recovered from COVID-19. The sequenced material came from PBMCs or T cells enriched from blood (not recorded which).

The CDR3 sequence: CASSPTGVRDNEQFF. The CDR3 DNA follows: TGTGCCAGCAGCCCTACAGGGGTGAGGGACAATGAGCAGTTCTTC. The rearrangement joins TRBV3-1 (or the pseudogene TRBV3-2) to TRBJ2-1; 7 nucleotides align to TRBD1. Germline V gene lookup returns CDR1 LGHDT and CDR2 YNNKEL (reference sequence). V shed 4 bases and J 5 bases; nucleotides not matched to a gene: 8. The CDR3 runs 15 residues.